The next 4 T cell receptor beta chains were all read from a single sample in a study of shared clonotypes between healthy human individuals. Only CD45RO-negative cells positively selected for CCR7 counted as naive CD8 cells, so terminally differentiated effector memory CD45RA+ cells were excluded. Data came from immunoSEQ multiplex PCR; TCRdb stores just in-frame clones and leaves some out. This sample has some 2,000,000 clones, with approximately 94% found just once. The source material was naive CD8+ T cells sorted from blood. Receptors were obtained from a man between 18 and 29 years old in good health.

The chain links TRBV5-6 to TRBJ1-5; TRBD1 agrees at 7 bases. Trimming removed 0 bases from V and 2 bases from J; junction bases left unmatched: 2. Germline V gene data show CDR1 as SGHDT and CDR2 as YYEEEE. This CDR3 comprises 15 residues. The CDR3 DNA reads TGTGCCAGCAGCTTGGGGCAGGGGGGCAATCAGCCCCAGCATTTT. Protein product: CASSLGQGGNQPQHF.

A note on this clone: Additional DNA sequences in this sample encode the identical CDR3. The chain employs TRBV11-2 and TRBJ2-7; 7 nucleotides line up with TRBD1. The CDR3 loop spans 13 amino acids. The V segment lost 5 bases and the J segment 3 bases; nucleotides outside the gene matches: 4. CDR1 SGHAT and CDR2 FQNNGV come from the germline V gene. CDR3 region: CASSLTGDYEQYF. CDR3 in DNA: TGTGCCAGCAGCCTCACAGGGGACTACGAGCAGTACTTC.

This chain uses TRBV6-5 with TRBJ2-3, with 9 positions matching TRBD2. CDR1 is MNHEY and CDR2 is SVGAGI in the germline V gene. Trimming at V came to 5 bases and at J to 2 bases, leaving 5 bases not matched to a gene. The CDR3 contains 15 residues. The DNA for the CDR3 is TGTGCCAGCAGTACCGGGACTAGCCACACAGATACGCAGTATTTT. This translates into CASSTGTSHTDTQYF.

The CDR3 protein is CSASFGQNYTF. The DNA of the CDR3 is TGCAGCGCATCCTTCGGACAGAACTACACCTTC. The chain couples TRBV29-1 to TRBJ1-2; D is perhaps TRBD1 (6 bases). Germline V gene sequence: CDR1 SQVTM, CDR2 ANQGSEA. CDR3 length: 11 residues. Trimming pared 7 bases from V and 10 bases from J, leaving 16 bases between. Supplemented by reference TRBV29-1 and TRBJ1-2, the full variable domain reads SAVISQKPSRDICQRGTSLTIQCQVDSQVTMMFWYRQQPGQSLTLIATANQGSEATYESGFVIDKFPISRPNLTFSTLTVSNMSPEDSSIYLCSASFGQNYTFGSGTRLTVV.